Listed here is a single TCR beta chain. The sample belongs to a study of PD-L1 blockade in urothelial cancer. Study details: Patients took up atezolizumab around 2014 at 1,200 mg intravenously every 3 weeks. Blood underwent analysis 3 weeks (second dose) and 6 weeks after treatment began. The study recovered a median of around 140,000 T cells per blood sample.

Time point meaning: peripheral blood 6 weeks after treatment start. The CDR3 totals 15 residues. V lost 2 bases to trimming and J lost 0 bases, with 12 bases between them. Germline CDR1 is SGHDT and CDR2 is YYEEEE. Sequenced by immunoSEQ multiplex PCR; TCRdb stores in-frame clones only, minus some. The sample has under 40,000 clones, roughly nine tenths seen once. The rearrangement joins TRBV5-6 to TRBJ2-7; no clear D. This TCR derives from an elderly man with urothelial cancer. The sample was PBMCs, taken around atezolizumab (anti-PD-L1) treatment. The CDR3 loop is CASSLGTVYSYEQYF. For the CDR3, the DNA is TGTGCCAGCAGCTTAGGAACAGTATACTCCTACGAGCAGTACTTC. Looking up the rest from reference TRBV5-6 and TRBJ2-7 gives the full variable domain: DAGVTQSPTHLIKTRGQQVTLRCSPKSGHDTVSWYQQALGQGPQFIFQYYEEEERQRGNFPDRFSGHQFPNYSSELNVNALLLGDSALYLCASSLGTVYSYEQYFGPGTRLTVT.